This TCR beta chain was recovered during a study of blood T cell repertoires in COVID-19. Study-level information: Specimens from acute and convalescent COVID-19 originated in the United States, Italy and Spain. T cells, B-cell-depleted T cells, or PBMCs supplied cDNA or gDNA.

V lost 4 bases to trimming and J lost 0 bases; unmatched junction nucleotides: 7. This CDR3 spans 18 amino acids. Germline V gene sequence: CDR1 SGHRS, CDR2 YFSETQ. Per the study methods: Estimated nucleated cell counts came from reference gene primer amplification. TCRdb keeps only in-frame clones here, not all; method: immunoSEQ multiplex PCR. D and trimming were read from the DNA, whereas the V and J calls and clone size are those reported in that table. This table has around 50,000 clones, roughly 84% appearing once. The chain uses TRBV5-1 and TRBJ2-6; TRBD1 agrees at 10 bases. This clonotype was obtained from a man aged 65-85 years with acute or convalescent COVID-19. Sequencing was carried out using peripheral blood. CDR3 residues: CASSPGTGDYSGANVLTF. As DNA, the CDR3 is TGCGCCAGCAGCCCGGGGACAGGGGATTACTCTGGGGCCAACGTCCTGACTTTC.